These 29 T cell receptor beta chains originate from one sample sequenced in a study of T cell responses to AZD1222 COVID-19 vaccine. Using immunoSEQ multiplex PCR, the repertoire was profiled, and TCRdb retains in-frame clones only, with some absent. The table records fewer than 150,000 clones, under 85% of them present only once. This specimen was peripheral blood, taken on day 0 of AZD1222 vaccination. The source is an adult in good health.

The chain has TRBV28 and TRBJ1-1; D is unresolved. V lost 3 bases to trimming and J lost 1 base, with 6 bases between them. The germline CDR1 and CDR2 sequences are MDHEN and SYDVKM. The CDR3 length is 13 residues. In DNA, the CDR3 is TGTGCCAGCAGTTTTAGGGAGAACACTGAAGCTTTCTTT. Amino acid sequence: CASSFRENTEAFF.

The CDR3 region has the DNA TGTGCCAGCAGCTTAAGGACAGTTAACGAGCAGTTCTTC. Translating gives CASSLRTVNEQFF. The rearrangement uses TRBV7-8 and TRBJ2-1, with TRBD1 as a possible D gene (6 bases). Germline CDR1 is SGHVS and CDR2 is FQNEAQ. The V gene lost 2 bases and the J gene lost 10 bases, with 12 bases spanning the gap. The CDR3 extends over 13 amino acids.

This sequence joins TRBV5-4 and TRBJ1-6, with D possibly being TRBD1 (5 bases). CDR1 is SGHNT, CDR2 YYREEE, per germline (reference sequence). V was pared by 1 base and J by 8 bases, with 10 bases between. This CDR3 has 14 amino acids. The CDR3 coding sequence is TGTGCCAGCAGCTTGAGGTTAGGGGATTCACCCCTCCACTTT. Translation: CASSLRLGDSPLHF.

This clone is a singleton in its sample. The DNA of the CDR3 is TGTGCCAGCAGTTTACCAGGGGGGGGACCCTACAATGAGCAGTTCTTC. It is translated as CASSLPGGGPYNEQFF. V usage is TRBV27 and J usage is TRBJ2-1, with D perhaps assigned TRBD1 or TRBD2 (7 bases each). V was cut by 2 bases and J by 2 bases, with 13 bases left in between. From germline, CDR1 is MNHEY and CDR2 SMNVEV (reference sequence). This CDR3 has 16 residues.

The chain uses TRBV5-6 and TRBJ2-3; the D gene could be TRBD1 or TRBD2 (6 bases each). Trimming left V 2 bases short and J 4 bases short, with 14 bases between. Germline V gives CDR1 SGHDT, CDR2 YYEEEE. The CDR3 consists of 15 residues. The CDR3 spells CASSFGGGRSDTQYF. The CDR3 nucleotides are TGTGCCAGCAGCTTCGGTGGGGGGCGCTCAGATACGCAGTATTTT. Drawing the rest from reference TRBV5-6 and TRBJ2-3, the complete variable domain is DAGVTQSPTHLIKTRGQQVTLRCSPKSGHDTVSWYQQALGQGPQFIFQYYEEEERQRGNFPDRFSGHQFPNYSSELNVNALLLGDSALYLCASSFGGGRSDTQYFGPGTRLTVL.

The sample holds a few counts of this clone. V gene TRBV27 combines with J gene TRBJ1-5; D unresolved. Germline V lookup: CDR1 MNHEY, CDR2 SMNVEV (reference sequence). V was pared by 4 bases and J by 6 bases, with 10 bases between. The length of the CDR3 is 13 residues. CDR3 residues: CASSSLNSQPQHF. CDR3 DNA sequence: TGTGCCAGCAGTTCTCTCAACAGTCAGCCCCAGCATTTT.

The chain recombines TRBV2 with TRBJ2-6; tentative D call: TRBD1 (7 bases). This CDR3 is built from 17 residues. Deletions cut 1 base from V and 3 bases from J, with 13 bases between. Looked up from germline, CDR1 is SNHLY and CDR2 is FYNNEI. Written as DNA, the CDR3 is TGTGCCAGCAGTGAAGTGTCAGGGGGGTTTGGGGCCAACGTCCTGACTTTC. Its translation is CASSEVSGGFGANVLTF.

This clone is a singleton in its sample. V is TRBV19 and J is TRBJ2-5; 14 bases map to TRBD2. From germline, CDR1 is LNHDA and CDR2 SQIVND (reference sequence). With V trimmed by 6 bases and J by 4 bases, 4 bases remained unmatched. The CDR3 runs to 15 residues. CDR3 amino acids: CASSNGLAGGETQYF. The CDR3 DNA reads as TGTGCCAGTAGCAACGGACTAGCGGGGGGAGAGACCCAGTACTTC.

The J gene is TRBJ2-1, the V gene TRBV7-2, with D tentatively TRBD2 (5 bases). The CDR3 extends over 15 amino acids. V lost 1 base to trimming and J lost 4 bases, with 11 bases between them. Germline-derived CDR1 and CDR2 are SGHTA and FQGNSA. The DNA of the CDR3 is TGTGCCAGCAGCTTAGTCCGGGGAGAGTACAATGAGCAGTTCTTC. It codes for CASSLVRGEYNEQFF.

The chain carries TRBV6-6 and TRBJ1-5; D is ambiguous. CDR1 and CDR2 from the germline V gene are MNHNY and SVGAGI (reference sequence). Trimming cost V 7 bases and J 5 bases, with 12 bases left between them. CDR3 size: 13 residues. The CDR3 spells CASTYTGYQPQHF. For the CDR3, the DNA is TGTGCCAGCACCTACACGGGGTATCAGCCCCAGCATTTT.

The chain recombines TRBV4-3 with TRBJ2-2; a possible D gene is TRBD2 (5 bases). This CDR3 comprises 15 residues. Germline loops: CDR1 LGHNA, CDR2 YSLEER. With 4 bases removed from V and 7 bases from J, the gap between germline ends came to 16 bases. CDR3 bases: TGCGCCAGCAGCCCCAGCGGCCCTCTTGGCGGGGAGCTGTTTTTT. It yields the protein CASSPSGPLGGELFF.

This chain connects TRBV7-3 to TRBJ2-1; 10 bases map to TRBD2. The CDR3 has 16 amino acids. Germline loops: CDR1 SGHTA, CDR2 FQGTGA. The junction had 4 bases not matched to a gene; V was cut back by 4 bases and J by 1 base. The CDR3 loop is CASSSLAGGSYNEQFF. CDR3 in DNA: TGTGCCAGCAGCTCCTTAGCGGGGGGTTCCTACAATGAGCAGTTCTTC. The entire variable domain, with the rest obtained from reference TRBV7-3 and TRBJ2-1, is as follows: GAGVSQTPSNKVTEKGKYVELRCDPISGHTALYWYRQSLGQGPEFLIYFQGTGAADDSGLPNDRFFAVRPEGSVSTLKIQRTERGDSAVYLCASSSLAGGSYNEQFFGPGTRLTVL.

The chain uses TRBV9 and TRBJ1-6, with D possibly being TRBD1 (6 bases). Germline lookup yields CDR1 SGDLS and CDR2 YYNGEE. The length of the CDR3 is 14 residues. The V gene lost 3 bases and the J gene lost 8 bases, with 12 bases spanning the gap. CDR3 nucleotides: TGTGCCAGCAGCGACAGGGATTTGGATTCACCCCTCCACTTT. It specifies CASSDRDLDSPLHF.

The chain recombines TRBV3-1 (or the pseudogene TRBV3-2) with TRBJ1-4; the D is unclear. The CDR3 sequence is 14 residues long. Germline CDR1 and CDR2: LGHDT and YNNKEL (reference sequence). Trimming shortened V by 4 bases and J by 2 bases, and 8 bases separated the two germline ends. CDR3 residues: CASSPTWTNEKLFF. CDR3 sequence (DNA): TGTGCCAGCAGCCCCACTTGGACTAATGAAAAACTGTTTTTT.

This sequence joins TRBV7-8 and TRBJ2-3; 7 positions agree with TRBD2. This CDR3 spans 12 amino acids. Germline lookup yields CDR1 SGHVS and CDR2 FQNEAQ. Trimming cost V 2 bases and J 8 bases; bases outside gene matches: 1. The CDR3 sequence is CASSLPSGTQYF. CDR3 DNA: TGTGCCAGCAGCTTACCTAGCGGTACGCAGTATTTT.

This clone was observed a single time. V usage is TRBV20-1 and J usage is TRBJ1-2; D call uncertain. Germline V gives CDR1 DFQATT, CDR2 SNEGSKA (reference sequence). V shed 5 bases and J shed 8 bases, with 9 bases lying between them. The CDR3 totals 10 residues. The CDR3 sequence is CSADVGGYTF. The CDR3 DNA follows: TGCAGTGCTGACGTCGGGGGCTACACCTTC.

The chain combines TRBV5-4 with TRBJ2-1; 8 positions match TRBD1. V gave up 0 bases and J gave up 7 bases; unmatched junction bases: 0. This CDR3 contains 13 residues. The germline V gene has CDR1 SGHNT and CDR2 YYREEE (reference sequence). For the CDR3, the DNA is TGTGCCAGCAGCTTGGACAGGGGGAATGAGCAGTTCTTC. It codes for CASSLDRGNEQFF.

This chain's CDR3 is CASSQDAGRGYEQHEQYF. In DNA form, the CDR3 reads TGTGCCAGCAGCCAAGACGCGGGCCGGGGGTATGAGCAACACGAGCAGTACTTC. The chain employs TRBV4-2 and TRBJ2-7, with a tentative D call TRBD2 (6 bases). The CDR3 is 18 amino acids. The V end was cut by 0 bases, the J end by 5 bases, with 23 bases between. Germline V gene sequence: CDR1 LGHNA, CDR2 YNFKEQ.

The chain uses TRBV2 and TRBJ1-4; tentatively, D is TRBD1 (5 bases). The germline V gene encodes CDR1 SNHLY and CDR2 FYNNEI. The CDR3 consists of 15 residues. V gave up 7 bases and J gave up 7 bases, with 19 bases separating them. The CDR3 loop is CASTPARTLSEKLFF. DNA of the CDR3: TGTGCCAGCACCCCAGCGCGGACATTAAGTGAAAAACTGTTTTTT. Full variable domain (missing parts from reference TRBV2 and TRBJ1-4): EPEVTQTPSHQVTQMGQEVILRCVPISNHLYFYWYRQILGQKVEFLVSFYNNEISEKSEIFDDQFSVERPDGSNFTLKIRSTKLEDSAMYFCASTPARTLSEKLFFGSGTQLSVL.

This sequence joins TRBV5-5 and TRBJ1-3; D remains ambiguous. CDR1 SGHKS and CDR2 YYEKEE come from the germline V gene (reference sequence). This CDR3 contains 13 residues. V lost 3 bases to trimming and J lost 3 bases, with 7 bases between them. This CDR3 reads CASSSVNGNTIYF. Here the CDR3 DNA reads TGTGCCAGCAGCTCGGTGAATGGAAACACCATATATTTT.

This chain uses TRBV5-6 with TRBJ2-7; D is possibly TRBD1 or TRBD2 (5 bases each). Trimming left V 6 bases short and J 5 bases short, with 9 bases between. This CDR3 is built from 11 residues. Germline CDR1 reads SGHDT; CDR2 reads YYEEEE. CDR3 sequence (DNA): TGTGCCAGCACCCGGGGCCACGAGCAGTACTTC. Residues: CASTRGHEQYF.

The V and J genes are TRBV28 and TRBJ1-1; D gene ambiguous. Germline lookup yields CDR1 MDHEN and CDR2 SYDVKM. V was clipped by 4 bases and J by 1 base, with 13 bases between them. The CDR3 totals 15 residues. In nucleotides, the CDR3 is TGTGCCAGCAGTTCTCGGTGGACCGAGAACACTGAAGCTTTCTTT. Translated, it gives CASSSRWTENTEAFF.

The rearrangement uses TRBV5-6 and TRBJ1-2; 8 bases align to TRBD1. CDR3 length: 17 residues. Germline loops: CDR1 SGHDT, CDR2 YYEEEE. After removal of 3 bases from V and 5 bases from J, the junction contained 15 bases not matched to a gene. Here the CDR3 DNA reads TGTGCCAGCAGCTCTGTGGGGCAGGGGGCCCACCATTATGGCTACACCTTC. It codes for CASSSVGQGAHHYGYTF.

The chain employs TRBV12-3 or TRBV12-4 and TRBJ1-1; D remains unclear. The CDR3 runs to 13 residues. The ends were cut back, 4 bases at V and 0 bases at J, with 6 bases in the middle. The CDR3 loop reads CASSYELNTEAFF. The CDR3 region has the DNA TGTGCCAGCAGTTACGAATTGAACACTGAAGCTTTCTTT.

The rearrangement links TRBV19 to TRBJ1-5, with TRBD1 as a possible D gene (5 bases). The V gene lost 11 bases and the J gene lost 7 bases, with 15 bases spanning the gap. Germline CDR1 reads LNHDA; CDR2 reads SQIVND (reference sequence). This CDR3 region has 12 residues. Here the CDR3 DNA reads TGTGCCTCCCATGGGGCAGGACAGCCCCAGCATTTT. Its protein is CASHGAGQPQHF.

This sequence joins TRBV4-2 and TRBJ1-3, with D possibly being TRBD1 (5 bases). This CDR3 comprises 16 residues. Trimming shortened V by 0 bases and J by 3 bases, and 12 bases separated the two germline ends. Germline values: CDR1 LGHNA, CDR2 YNFKEQ. CDR3 residues: CASSQDFRVGGNTIYF. Here the CDR3 DNA reads TGTGCCAGCAGCCAAGATTTCAGGGTTGGTGGAAACACCATATATTTT.

The gene calls are TRBV28 and TRBJ2-3, with 11 bases fitting TRBD2. CDR3 length equals 13 residues. After removal of 6 bases from V and 10 bases from J, the junction contained 6 bases not matched to a gene. Per germline, CDR1 MDHEN and CDR2 SYDVKM. For the CDR3, the DNA is TGTGCCAGCAGGCTAGCGGGGGGTGGGGCGCAGTATTTT. It encodes CASRLAGGGAQYF.

Only a few counts were recorded for this clone. CDR3 sequence reads: CSGGTSSEQYF. DNA of the CDR3: TGCAGCGGTGGGACCTCCAGCGAGCAGTACTTC. The rearrangement links TRBV29-1 to TRBJ2-7; TRBD1 or TRBD2 may be the D gene (5 bases each). V gave up 7 bases and J gave up 6 bases, with 13 bases separating them. The germline V gene encodes CDR1 SQVTM and CDR2 ANQGSEA. The CDR3 is made up of 11 amino acids.

This rearrangement joins TRBV28 to TRBJ2-5; unclear D gene. The CDR3 is 13 amino acids. The V end lost 3 bases, the J end lost 0 bases, and 5 bases lay between the germline ends. Germline V lookup: CDR1 MDHEN, CDR2 SYDVKM. CDR3 sequence: CASSLGHQETQYF. As DNA, the CDR3 is TGTGCCAGCAGTTTGGGCCACCAAGAGACCCAGTACTTC.